This section outlines one T cell receptor beta chain sequence together with its context. These data originate in a study of T cells of healthy individuals. Germline V gene lookup returns CDR1 SGHNT and CDR2 YYREEE (reference sequence). CDR3 length: 11 amino acids. Trimming pared 3 bases from V and 3 bases from J, leaving 3 bases between. From the 5' RACE reads, TCRdb called clonotypes with MiXCR, one entry per CDR3 protein. This sample yields 50,000 to 55,000 distinct CDR3 sequences, of which 14% to 15% are seen a single time; about 16% belongs to the top ten. The chain couples TRBV5-4 to TRBJ1-1; no definite D call. This TCR derives from a human donor in good health. The CDR3 reads CASSWDTEAFF. The CDR3 nucleotides read TGTGCCAGCAGCTGGGACACTGAAGCTTTCTTT.